Here is one TCR beta chain with its context. The source of the sample is a study of shared clonotypes between healthy human individuals. V was trimmed by 4 bases and J by 6 bases, leaving 7 bases between them. Germline V gives CDR1 ENHRY, CDR2 SYGVKD. This CDR3 spans 11 amino acids. Some clones are missing from TCRdb's copy, which holds only in-frame ones; the method was immunoSEQ multiplex PCR. The sample holds just over 2,000,000 clones, less than 95% seen once. Terminally differentiated effector memory CD45RA+ cells were excluded by CCR7 positive selection of CD45RO-negative cells. Sequenced sample: naive CD8+ T cells sorted from blood. This TCR was recovered from a man aged 18-30 years in good health. The chain has TRBV10-3 and TRBJ2-7; unclear D gene. CDR3 coding DNA: TGTGCCATCAGTGCCCCTCCCGAGCAGTACTTC. This codes for CAISAPPEQYF.